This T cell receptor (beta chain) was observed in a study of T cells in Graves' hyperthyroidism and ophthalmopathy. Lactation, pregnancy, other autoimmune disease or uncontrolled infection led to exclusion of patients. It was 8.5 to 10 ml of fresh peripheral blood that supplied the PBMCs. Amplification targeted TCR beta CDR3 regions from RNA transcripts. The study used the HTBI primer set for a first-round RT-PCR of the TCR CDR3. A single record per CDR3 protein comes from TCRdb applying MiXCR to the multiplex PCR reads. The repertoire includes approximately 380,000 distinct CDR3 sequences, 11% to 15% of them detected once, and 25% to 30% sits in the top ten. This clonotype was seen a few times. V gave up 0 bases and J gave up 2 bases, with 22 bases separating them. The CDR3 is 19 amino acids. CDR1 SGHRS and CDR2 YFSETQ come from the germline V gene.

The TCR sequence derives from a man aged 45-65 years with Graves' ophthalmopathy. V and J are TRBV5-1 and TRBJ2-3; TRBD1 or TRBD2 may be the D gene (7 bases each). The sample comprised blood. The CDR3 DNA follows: TGCGCCAGCAGCTTGGTTGGGACTAACGGGACAGCCTTCACAGATACGCAGTATTTT. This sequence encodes CASSLVGTNGTAFTDTQYF.